The 13 T cell receptor beta chains given below trace back to one sample, sequenced in a study of CD8+CD57+ T cells in acquired aplastic anemia. CDR3 and TCR beta VDJ profiling relied on a genomic DNA template. MiXCR, run by TCRdb on the reads, gives a single entry per CDR3 protein. Of 250,000 to 300,000 distinct CDR3 sequences in the sample, approximately 56% were seen once. Sequenced: sorted CD4+, CD8+, or CD8+CD57+ T cells (not recorded which) from PBMCs. The source of these receptors is a human donor with severe aplastic anemia or a healthy control (not recorded which).

The table lists this clonotype with a few counts. The rearrangement joins TRBV7-8 to TRBJ2-7, with D maybe TRBD1 (6 bases). The V end was cut by 5 bases, the J end by 2 bases, with 13 bases between. Germline lookup yields CDR1 SGHVS and CDR2 FQNEAQ. The CDR3 contains 14 residues. The CDR3 region is CASSPQGLTYEQYF. For the CDR3, the DNA is TGTGCCAGCAGCCCCCAGGGGCTAACCTACGAGCAGTACTTC. The whole variable domain, filled in from reference TRBV7-8 and TRBJ2-7, reads GAGVSQSPRYKVAKRGQDVALRCDPISGHVSLFWYQQALGQGPEFLTYFQNEAQLDKSGLPSDRFFAERPEGSVSTLKIQRTQQEDSAVYLCASSPQGLTYEQYFGPGTRLTVT.

The rearrangement uses TRBV7-9 and TRBJ1-4, with D uncertain. Germline-derived CDR1 and CDR2 are SEHNR and FQNEAQ (reference sequence). The CDR3 covers 13 residues. Deletions cut 2 bases from V and 6 bases from J, with 7 bases between. CDR3 region: CASSLTPYEKLFF. CDR3 coding DNA: TGTGCCAGCAGCTTAACCCCGTATGAAAAACTGTTTTTT.

The chain is built from TRBV7-8 and TRBJ1-1, with D possibly matching TRBD1 (6 bases). Germline CDR1 and CDR2: SGHVS and FQNEAQ. The V gene lost 1 base and the J gene lost 2 bases, with 11 bases spanning the gap. CDR3 length: 15 residues. CDR3 in DNA: TGTGCCAGCAGCTTAGATTGGGGGCCAAACACTGAAGCTTTCTTT. It encodes CASSLDWGPNTEAFF.

This clonotype was observed a few times. This chain uses TRBV2 with TRBJ2-1; D not certain. Germline CDR1 SNHLY, CDR2 FYNNEI. The V end lost 1 base, the J end lost 0 bases, and 4 bases lay between the germline ends. The CDR3 covers 14 residues. The CDR3 protein is CASSEGSSYNEQFF. The CDR3 coding sequence is TGTGCCAGCAGTGAAGGGAGCTCCTACAATGAGCAGTTCTTC.

The chain carries TRBV15 and TRBJ2-1; 11 nucleotides align to TRBD2. The J segment lost 7 bases and the V segment lost 1 base, leaving 3 bases of the junction unmatched. This CDR3 spans 15 amino acids. Germline V lookup: CDR1 LNHNV, CDR2 YYDKDF (reference sequence). The CDR3 DNA reads TGTGCCACCAGCAGAGTAGCGGGAGGGCTGAATGAGCAGTTCTTC. This translates into CATSRVAGGLNEQFF.

A word on this clonotype: This is likely a read error, given that the CDR3 carries no conserved phenylalanine or tryptophan at its end. V is TRBV11-3 and J is TRBJ2-1; 7 positions agree with TRBD2. This CDR3 spans 14 amino acids. CDR1 is SGHNT and CDR2 is YENEEA in the germline V gene. V shed 5 bases, J shed 2 bases, and the junction held 3 bases outside the gene matches. The chain's CDR3 is CASSLRGAYNEQFL. In nucleotides, the CDR3 is TGTGCCAGCAGCCTCCGGGGGGCCTACAATGAGCAGTTCCTC.

As concerns this clonotype: Since a much larger clone is just one base distant, this may be a read error. The chain carries TRBV7-4 and TRBJ2-7; D not resolved. The CDR3 has 12 amino acids. Germline CDR1 SGHVT, CDR2 SQSDAQ. CDR3 sequence reads: CASSPREYERYF. CDR3 nucleotide sequence: TGTGCCAGCAGCCCGCGCGAGTACGAGCGGTACTTC.

In regard to this clonotype: This may be a read error, as it is one base from a much larger clone. The genes are TRBV20-1 and TRBJ2-1; TRBD1 matches at 7 bases. The CDR3 runs to 13 residues. Germline lookup yields CDR1 DFQATT and CDR2 SNEGSKA (reference sequence). CDR3 nucleotides: TGCAGTGCTTACCGCAGGGGGTACAATGGGCAGTTCTTC. It codes for CSAYRRGYNGQFF.

This clonotype was seen once. V gene TRBV20-1 combines with J gene TRBJ1-5; D is ambiguous. V was cut by 0 bases and J by 1 base, with 13 bases left in between. CDR3 length: 16 amino acids. Germline values: CDR1 DFQATT, CDR2 SNEGSKA (reference sequence). The CDR3 is CSAREGSRTSNQPQHF. The CDR3 region has the DNA TGCAGTGCTAGAGAAGGAAGCAGGACGAGCAATCAGCCCCAGCATTTT.

In its sample, this clonotype was seen many times. J is TRBJ2-7 and V is TRBV5-1; maybe TRBD1 (6 bases). Germline V gives CDR1 SGHRS, CDR2 YFSETQ. CDR3 length: 14 residues. The V end lost 3 bases, the J end lost 5 bases, and 15 bases lay between the germline ends. Here the CDR3 reads CASSSDSPLDEQYF. The CDR3 bases are TGCGCCAGCAGCTCGGACAGCCCCCTTGACGAGCAGTACTTC.

The chain combines TRBV25-1 with TRBJ2-1; 7 bases agree with TRBD1. The CDR3 runs to 14 residues. The germline V gene encodes CDR1 MGHDK and CDR2 SYGVNS. The trim removed 5 bases at V and 9 bases at J, leaving 10 bases unmatched. CDR3 residues: CASSYRDSFSEQFF. The CDR3 coding sequence is TGTGCCAGCAGTTACCGGGACAGTTTCAGTGAGCAGTTCTTC.

The chain has TRBV10-1 and TRBJ2-7, with 7 nucleotides matching TRBD2. This CDR3 spans 13 amino acids. The J segment lost 4 bases and the V segment lost 4 bases, leaving 4 bases of the junction unmatched. CDR1 and CDR2 from the germline V gene are WNHNN and SYGVQD (reference sequence). CDR3 in amino acids: CASSVGLGYEQYF. The CDR3 bases are TGCGCCAGCAGTGTCGGACTAGGGTACGAGCAGTACTTC.

The genes are TRBV5-6 and TRBJ1-4, with D uncertain. Trimming took off 0 bases at V and 8 bases at J, with 11 bases between the two ends. CDR1 and CDR2 (germline): SGHDT, YYEEEE. This CDR3 spans 14 amino acids. CDR3 amino acids: CASSLGTKTEKLFF. The CDR3 DNA sequence: TGTGCCAGCAGCTTGGGGACCAAAACCGAAAAACTGTTTTTT.